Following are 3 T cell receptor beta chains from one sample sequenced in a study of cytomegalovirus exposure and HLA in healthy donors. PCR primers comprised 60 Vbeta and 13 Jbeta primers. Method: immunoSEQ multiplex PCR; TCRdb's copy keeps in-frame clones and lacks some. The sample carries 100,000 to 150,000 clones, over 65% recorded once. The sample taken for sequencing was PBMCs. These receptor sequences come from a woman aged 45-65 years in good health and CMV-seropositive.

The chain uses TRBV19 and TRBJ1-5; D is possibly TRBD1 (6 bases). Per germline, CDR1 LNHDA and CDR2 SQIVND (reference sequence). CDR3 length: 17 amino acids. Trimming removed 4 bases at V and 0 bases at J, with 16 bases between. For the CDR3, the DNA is TGTGCCAGTAGTAGAGACATTGGGGGCTATAGCAATCAGCCCCAGCATTTT. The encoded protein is CASSRDIGGYSNQPQHF.

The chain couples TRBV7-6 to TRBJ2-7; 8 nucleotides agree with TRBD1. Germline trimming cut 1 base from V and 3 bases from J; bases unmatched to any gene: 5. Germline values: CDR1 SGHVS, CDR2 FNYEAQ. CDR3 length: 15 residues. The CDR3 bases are TGTGCCAGCAGCTTAGAACAGGGGGATATCTACGAGCAGTACTTC. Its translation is CASSLEQGDIYEQYF.

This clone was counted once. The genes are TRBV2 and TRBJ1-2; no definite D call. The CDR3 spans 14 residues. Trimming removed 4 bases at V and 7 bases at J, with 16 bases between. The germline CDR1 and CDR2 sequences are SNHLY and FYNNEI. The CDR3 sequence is CASSGGPAYGGYTF. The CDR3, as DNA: TGTGCCAGCAGTGGCGGTCCCGCATATGGTGGCTACACCTTC.